Listed below are T cell receptor beta chains from one sample, sequenced in a study of identical twins. TCRdb analysed the 5' RACE reads with MiXCR anew, one entry per CDR3 protein. The data contain about 250,000 distinct CDR3 sequences, around 8.3% of them singletons. A further study also used this sample, focusing on yellow fever vaccine responses in identical twins.

Sequencing was done on a sample of CD8+ T cells sorted from blood. These receptors were taken from a woman between 18 and 30 years old in good health. The CDR3 runs from the conserved cysteine through the conserved F or W. D genes are given only for firm matches. The listing skips clone size in some rows; elsewhere it reads once, few, many or a size class.

D,V,J,size,DNA,CDR3
.,TRBV6-2/TRBV6-3,TRBJ2-2,few,TGTGCCAGCAGGCCTTCGGGACAAAGTCCGCGGCGGGGGGAGCTGTTTTTT,CASRPSGQSPRRGELFF
TRBD1,TRBV2,TRBJ2-1,many,TGTGCCAGCAGTGTCCCCGGGACAGGCAACAATGAGCAGTTCTTC,CASSVPGTGNNEQFF
.,TRBV7-9,TRBJ2-5,few,TGTGCCAGCAGCCTCATGGGGGACGACAGATACCAAGAGACCCAGTACTTC,CASSLMGDDRYQETQYF
TRBD2,TRBV14,TRBJ2-3,few,TGTGCCAGCAGCCAGGTAGCGGGAGGACTACACGATACGCAGTATTTT,CASSQVAGGLHDTQYF
TRBD2,TRBV4-3,TRBJ2-7,many,TGCGCCAGCAGCCAAGATCGGGGACTAGCGACATCCTACGAGCAGTACTTC,CASSQDRGLATSYEQYF
.,TRBV29-1,TRBJ1-2,many,TGCAGCGTTAAGGAGCAGACTAACTATGGCTACACCTTC,CSVKEQTNYGYTF
TRBD1,TRBV4-1,TRBJ1-5,.,TGCGCCAGCAGGGCGGGACAGGGAAGCAATCAGCCCCAGCATTTT,CASRAGQGSNQPQHF
.,TRBV7-9,TRBJ2-2,many,TGTGCCAGCAGCTTACTGCCCTGGGGCACCGGGGAGCTGTTTTTT,CASSLLPWGTGELFF
TRBD1,TRBV2,TRBJ2-5,few,TGTGCCAGCAGTGTTCGACCAAGGGACAGTGGTAAAGAGACCCAGTACTTC,CASSVRPRDSGKETQYF
.,TRBV28,TRBJ2-1,many,TGTGCCAGCAGTTTTTACTCCGGAGAGAGTGAGCAGTTCTTC,CASSFYSGESEQFF
.,TRBV25-1,TRBJ1-4,few,TGTGCCAGCAGTGCCCTTGGGGAAAAACTGTTTTTT,CASSALGEKLFF
TRBD1,TRBV4-2,TRBJ2-7,many,TGTGCCAGCAGCCAATATCAGACAGGGGGCTACGAGCAGTACTTC,CASSQYQTGGYEQYF
TRBD2,TRBV25-1,TRBJ2-2,few,TGTGCCAGCAGTGAGGCTAGCGGGATATTCGCCGGGGAGCTGTTTTTT,CASSEASGIFAGELFF
TRBD2,TRBV27,TRBJ2-7,many,TGTGCCAGCAGTCCAAGCGGGGGGGCGTACGAGCAGTACTTC,CASSPSGGAYEQYF
.,TRBV27,TRBJ2-1,many,TGTGCCAGCGGCTGGGCAGGGGATAATGAGCAGTTCTTC,CASGWAGDNEQFF
.,TRBV29-1,TRBJ2-7,many,TGCAGCGTTGAATCTAGGGGGGAATCCTACGAGCAGTACTTC,CSVESRGESYEQYF
TRBD2,TRBV20-1,TRBJ2-7,many,TGCAGTGCCCCGCGAACTAGCGGCTCCTACGAGCAGTACTTC,CSAPRTSGSYEQYF
.,TRBV5-1,TRBJ1-4,many,TGCGCCAGCAGCTTGGCCTACAATGAAAAACTGTTTTTT,CASSLAYNEKLFF
.,TRBV27,TRBJ2-7,many,TGTGCCAGCAGAGAAGGGTACGAGCAGTACTTC,CASREGYEQYF
.,TRBV6-5,TRBJ2-1,few,TGTGCCAGCAGTTACTCTGGGAACTACAATGAGCAGTTCTTC,CASSYSGNYNEQFF
TRBD1,TRBV20-1,TRBJ1-1,many,TGCAGTGCCAAAACAGGGACAGCTACTGAAGCTTTCTTT,CSAKTGTATEAFF
TRBD2,TRBV29-1,TRBJ2-7,many,TGCAGCGTTGAGTTATCGGGGACTACCTACGAGCAGTACTTC,CSVELSGTTYEQYF
.,TRBV7-7,TRBJ2-7,few,TGTGCTAGCAGCTCCGTGTGGGGGAGCGAGCAGTACTTC,CASSSVWGSEQYF
TRBD1,TRBV3-1,TRBJ2-6,many,TGTGCCAGCAGCGAACCGGGACAGGGGTACTCTGGGGCCAACGTCCTGACTTTC,CASSEPGQGYSGANVLTF
.,TRBV6-5,TRBJ2-3,.,TGTGCCAGCAGTTACGCGGGGAAGGGTACAGATACGCAGTATTTT,CASSYAGKGTDTQYF
.,TRBV5-1,TRBJ1-1,few,TGCGCCAGCAGCTTGGGTGCGGGGTCGGCCACTGAAGCTTTCTTT,CASSLGAGSATEAFF
TRBD1,TRBV27,TRBJ2-2,.,TGTGCCAGCAGTTTTTTACAGGGGGATGGCACCGGGGAGCTGTTTTTT,CASSFLQGDGTGELFF
.,TRBV12-3/TRBV12-4,TRBJ2-7,many,TGTGCCAGCAGTTTAAAAGGGACCGAGCAGTACTTC,CASSLKGTEQYF
TRBD2,TRBV6-2/TRBV6-3,TRBJ2-2,.,TGTGCCAGCAGTTACAGGACTAGCGACACCGGGGAGCTGTTTTTT,CASSYRTSDTGELFF
.,TRBV10-3,TRBJ2-3,many,TGTGCCCCCGAGTCGAACACAGATACGCAGTATTTT,CAPESNTDTQYF
.,TRBV27,TRBJ2-3,.,TGTGCCAGCAGCGACCAGCGGAACACAGATACGCAGTATTTT,CASSDQRNTDTQYF
.,TRBV7-2,TRBJ2-1,many,TGTGCCAGCAGCTCCGGCCACGTCACAGGGAATGAGCAGTTCTTC,CASSSGHVTGNEQFF
.,TRBV5-6,TRBJ1-1,few,TGTGCCAGCAGCTCACAGGTCGAGAACACTGAAGCTTTCTTT,CASSSQVENTEAFF
.,TRBV4-2,TRBJ1-5,.,TGTGCCAGCAGCCAAGAAATAGGGTTAAATCAGCCCCAGCATTTT,CASSQEIGLNQPQHF
.,TRBV30,TRBJ2-1,.,TGTGCCGGGACGGTGAGCTCCTACAATGAGCAGTTCTTC,CAGTVSSYNEQFF
TRBD2,TRBV6-5,TRBJ2-7,few,TGTGCCAGCAGTTATAGAAGCGGGAGTCCTTACGAGCAGTACTTC,CASSYRSGSPYEQYF
.,TRBV20-1,TRBJ2-7,many,TGCAGTGCTGCACTCGGCGGGGACTCCTACGAGCAGTACTTC,CSAALGGDSYEQYF
TRBD1,TRBV7-9,TRBJ2-1,.,TGTGCCAGCAGCTTGGGACAGGGGTTGGGTGAGCAGTTCTTC,CASSLGQGLGEQFF
TRBD1,TRBV28,TRBJ2-5,.,TGTGCCAGCAGTCCGGGGGACAGGGCCGGAGAGACCCAGTACTTC,CASSPGDRAGETQYF
.,TRBV7-9,TRBJ2-5,.,TGTGCCAGCAGCCCCTTCGGGGGACGAGAGACCCAGTACTTC,CASSPFGGRETQYF
.,TRBV4-3,TRBJ2-2,many,TGCGCCAGCAGCCAAGAAAGGACCGGGGAGCTGTTTTTT,CASSQERTGELFF
.,TRBV7-3,TRBJ2-2,many,TGTGCCAGCACTCTCACCGGGGAGCTGTTTTTT,CASTLTGELFF
.,TRBV6-2/TRBV6-3,TRBJ2-7,few,TGTGCCAGCAGCATGGGGCCGGGGATGTACGAGCAGTACTTC,CASSMGPGMYEQYF
.,TRBV15,TRBJ2-1,many,TGTGCCACCAGCGGGGCGGACACAGGATACGACTTTTCCTACAATGAGCAGTTCTTC,CATSGADTGYDFSYNEQFF
TRBD2,TRBV5-1,TRBJ2-3,many,TGCGCCAGCAGCTTTAGCGGGGGGGCCCCGGATACGCAGTATTTT,CASSFSGGAPDTQYF
.,TRBV7-8,TRBJ2-5,many,TGTGCCCTATCCCTCGGTCGGACACCCGAGTTCCAAGAGACCCAGTACTTC,CALSLGRTPEFQETQYF
TRBD1,TRBV4-3,TRBJ1-6,few,TGCGCCAGCAGCCAAGATCTGGGACAGGGATTTAATTCACCCCTCCACTTT,CASSQDLGQGFNSPLHF
TRBD1,TRBV6-1,TRBJ2-7,few,TGTGCCAGCAGTGGCCGGGACAGGGGCTTTATGAAGTACTTC,CASSGRDRGFMKYF
.,TRBV6-2/TRBV6-3,TRBJ2-5,few,TGTGCCAGCAGTTACTCGATGGCGGGGACCCAGTACTTC,CASSYSMAGTQYF
TRBD2,TRBV18,TRBJ2-7,few,TGTGCCAGCTCGGGGACTAGCGGATACGAGCAGTACTTC,CASSGTSGYEQYF
TRBD2,TRBV5-1,TRBJ2-1,many,TGCGCCAGCAGAGTACTAGCGGGAGCGGTGTCCTACAATGAGCAGTTCTTC,CASRVLAGAVSYNEQFF
.,TRBV2,TRBJ2-3,few,TGTGCCAGCAGTGAACTCGGCCCTTCGGATACGCAGTATTTT,CASSELGPSDTQYF
TRBD2,TRBV6-2/TRBV6-3,TRBJ2-1,.,TGTGCCAGCACCCACGGGGGGACTAGAATATCCGGGCTCTACAATGAGCAGTTCTTC,CASTHGGTRISGLYNEQFF
TRBD2,TRBV29-1,TRBJ2-1,many,TGCAGCGCGGGGGGTAGCGCCTACAATGAGCAGTTCTTC,CSAGGSAYNEQFF
.,TRBV20-1,TRBJ2-7,.,TGCAGTGCTAGATCCCCGGGGGCCCCCTACGAGCAGTACTTC,CSARSPGAPYEQYF